This T cell receptor beta chain is from a study of shared clonotypes between healthy human individuals. At the level of the study: CD4 naive and memory got three plates each, CD8 naive two, CD8 memory one.

This CDR3 has 14 amino acids. Trimming took off 0 bases at V and 5 bases at J, with 10 bases between the two ends. Per germline, CDR1 LNHNV and CDR2 YYDKDF (reference sequence). Naive CD8 populations comprised CD45RO-negative cells positively selected for CCR7, excluding terminally differentiated effector memory CD45RA+ cells. To note about this clone: Its specificity is unknown.

The study, taken as a whole, reports: Richness estimates generally favored naive over memory subsets.

The assay was immunoSEQ multiplex PCR, and TCRdb's table has in-frame clones only and misses some. Found here are about 2.1 million clones, just under 95% of them singletons; the top ten hold over 1.5%. This sequence was found in a young man in good health. Some clones in this sample may be carry-over from other donors' samples. Input material: naive CD8+ T cells from PBMCs. The chain joins TRBV15 to TRBJ1-1, with D tentatively TRBD1 (6 bases). The CDR3: CATSREEGETEAFF. CDR3 sequence (DNA): TGTGCCACCAGCAGAGAGGAGGGGGAGACTGAAGCTTTCTTT.